The entry that follows covers one T cell receptor (beta chain) sequence. Its specific antigen is unknown. No quality values exist for individual bases; no much larger clone is one base distant. This specimen belongs to a study of blood T cell repertoires in COVID-19 (dated by TCRdb to 2020 to 2022). Regarding the research as a whole: Samples covering the acute and convalescent phases of COVID-19 were provided by collaborators in the United States, Italy and Spain. The material from the prospective study consisted of cDNA or gDNA derived from T cells, B-cell-depleted T cells, or PBMCs. Where HLA class I and class II types were available, the types were taken from metadata supplied by the sample provider, not from assay-based typing. Samples were obtained from the ongoing ImmuneRACE study (first 160 participants) and from 1,200 or so subjects provided by 6 global collaborators. Subjects who had been exposed to COVID-19, were actively infected with it, or had recovered from it provided the deeply sampled blood TCRbeta repertoires that made up the dataset. The repertoires were released in a freely available public database meant as a resource for research on the immune response to SARS-CoV-2. A de-identified subject ID, COVID-19 status, age in years and sex were almost always included in the sample metadata.

The research as a whole found: The quantity of clinical and demographic metadata differed by source and by participant and was supplied without curation.

As encoded in the germline V gene, CDR1 is SGHVS while CDR2 is FNYEAQ. The junction shows trimming of 2 bases on V and 7 bases on J, and the gene matches do not reach 5 bases of it. Taken from cysteine to phenylalanine, the CDR3 has 15 residues. The retained sequence is limited to the CDR3, 45 bases, with the frame set at the first base. The immunoSEQ Assay, a bias-controlled multiplex PCR, was used to amplify TCRbeta CDR3 regions from genomic DNA. Per the authors' processing: Within the assay, amplification of reference gene primers was used to estimate how many nucleated cells each sample contained. To quantify the absolute abundance of each unique TCRbeta CDR3 rearrangement, sequence reads were collapsed and filtered. For each sample, productive Simpson clonality was calculated by taking the square root of Simpson's diversity index across productive rearrangements. TCRdb holds this immuneACCESS table with in-frame rearrangements only. Some clones are missing; in checked studies, unresolved V genes explain under half, and the rest has no known cause. V and J calls and clone size are copied from that table; D and trimming were computed from the DNA. For this sample there are 95,000 to 100,000 clones; roughly 80% appear just once. In total, the top ten clones hold 17% of the sample.

Each collaborating institution followed its own protocols to collect whole blood in K2EDTA tubes. For TCRbeta analysis, collaborator samples were shipped as frozen whole blood, as isolated PBMCs, or as DNA extracted from either sample type. Sequenced: peripheral blood. The receptor's source is an older woman with acute or convalescent COVID-19. The rearranged chain carries TRBV7-6 and TRBJ1-5; 10 nucleotides in the junction match TRBD1. CDR3 loop: CASSLRDRGGQPQHF. The base sequence is TGTGCCAGCAGCTTAAGGGACAGGGGAGGGCAGCCCCAGCATTTT.